The present TCR beta chain was sequenced within a study of blood T cell repertoires in COVID-19 (TCRdb year 2020). For the study in its entirety: Samples covering the acute and convalescent phases of COVID-19 were provided by collaborators in the United States, Italy and Spain. Deeply sampled blood TCRbeta repertoires from subjects exposed to, actively infected with, or recovered from COVID-19 were included in the dataset. HLA class I and class II types, where available, came from metadata supplied by the sample provider rather than from assay-based typing. The repertoires were released in a freely available public database intended as a resource for research on the immune response to SARS-CoV-2. Nearly every sample came with metadata listing a de-identified subject ID, COVID-19 status, age in years and sex. The prospective study material was composed of cDNA or gDNA derived from T cells, B-cell-depleted T cells, or PBMCs. The samples were drawn from the first 160 participants of the ongoing ImmuneRACE study and from 1,254 subjects provided by 6 global collaborators. The investigation overall reported the following: The quantity of clinical and demographic metadata differed by source and by participant and was supplied without curation.

Collaborating institutions collected whole blood in K2EDTA tubes following their own protocols. For TCRbeta analysis, collaborator samples were shipped as frozen whole blood, as isolated PBMCs, or as DNA extracted from either sample type. TCRbeta CDR3 regions were amplified from genomic DNA by means of the immunoSEQ Assay, a bias-controlled multiplex PCR. The authors' analysis ran thus. The number of nucleated cells in each sample was estimated by amplification of reference gene primers within the assay. To quantify the absolute abundance of each unique TCRbeta CDR3 rearrangement, sequence reads were collapsed and filtered. For each sample, productive Simpson clonality was calculated as the square root of Simpson's diversity index over productive rearrangements. Here the immuneACCESS table is served through TCRdb, limited to in-frame sequences with V and J called. Missing clones are a known gap in these copies; in checked studies unresolved V genes cover under half, and the rest lacks a known reason. The V and J calls and clone size come from that table; D and trimming were worked out from the DNA. The sample table lists approximately 75,000 clones, under 80% of them with a count of one. 28% of the sample comes from the top ten.

This clone appeared a single time. This receptor's antigen is unknown. No quality values exist for individual bases; no much larger clone is one base distant. Deletion took 0 bases off V and 0 bases off J, with a span of 2 bases between the germline ends. Counted from cysteine to phenylalanine, this CDR3 has 13 amino acids. The kept DNA is CDR3 alone, 39 bases in frame from the first base. The CDR1 and CDR2 encoded by the germline V gene (reference sequence) are LNHNV and YYDKDF. Sequencing was performed on peripheral blood. The V and J genes are TRBV15 and TRBJ1-1; the D gene remains uncertain. The clonotype originates from a woman of 80 years or more with active or convalescent COVID-19. The CDR3 loop reads CATSRDMNTEAFF. The DNA sequence follows: TGTGCCACCAGCAGAGACATGAACACTGAAGCTTTCTTT.